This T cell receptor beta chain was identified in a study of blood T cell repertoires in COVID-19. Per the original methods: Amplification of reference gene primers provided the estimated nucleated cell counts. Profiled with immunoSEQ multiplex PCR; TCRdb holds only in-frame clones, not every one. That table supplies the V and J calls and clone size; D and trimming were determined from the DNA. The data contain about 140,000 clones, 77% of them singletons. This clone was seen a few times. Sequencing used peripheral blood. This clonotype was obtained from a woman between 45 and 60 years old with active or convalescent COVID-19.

The CDR3 region is CASSLGQDDEQYF. In nucleotides, the CDR3 is TGTGCCAGCAGCTTAGGACAGGACGACGAGCAGTACTTC. The J gene is TRBJ2-7, the V gene TRBV7-2; D is possibly TRBD1 (6 bases). This CDR3 spans 13 amino acids. Germline V gene data show CDR1 as SGHTA and CDR2 as FQGNSA. With 1 base removed from V and 5 bases from J, the gap between germline ends came to 9 bases. Complete variable domain (other parts from reference TRBV7-2 and TRBJ2-7): GAGVSQSPSNKVTEKGKDVELRCDPISGHTALYWYRQSLGQGLEFLIYFQGNSAPDKSGLPSDRFSAERTGGSVSTLTIQRTQQEDSAVYLCASSLGQDDEQYFGPGTRLTVT.